Each of the 24 T cell receptor beta chains below was sequenced from the same sample in a study of response to subunit inactivated influenza vaccine. TCRdb reanalysed the RT-PCR reads using MiXCR and keeps one entry per CDR3 protein. The data show around 490,000 distinct CDR3 sequences, less than 8% seen once. Material: PBMCs from blood, obtained approximately 25 months after vaccination. The receptors were sampled from a man between 50 and 70 years old who received an inactivated influenza vaccine.

This clonotype was seen a handful of times. The V call is TRBV20-1, the J call TRBJ1-4; D perhaps matches TRBD1 (6 bases). The CDR3 loop spans 15 amino acids. Germline loops: CDR1 DFQATT, CDR2 SNEGSKA (reference sequence). Deletions cut 3 bases from V and 5 bases from J, with 16 bases between. The CDR3 is CSASRPGDFNEKLFF. The CDR3 DNA follows: TGCAGTGCTAGTAGGCCAGGGGACTTCAATGAAAAACTGTTTTTT.

The chain employs TRBV20-1 and TRBJ2-3; 12 nucleotides align to TRBD2. Germline V gives CDR1 DFQATT, CDR2 SNEGSKA (reference sequence). The CDR3 sequence is 14 residues long. The J segment lost 4 bases and the V segment lost 4 bases, leaving 3 bases of the junction unmatched. CDR3 sequence: CSAKLAGGSDTQYF. CDR3 nucleotides: TGCAGTGCTAAACTAGCGGGAGGTTCAGATACGCAGTATTTT.

The chain employs TRBV12-3 or TRBV12-4 and TRBJ2-3, with TRBD2 identical over 7 bases. The V and J ends lost 4 bases and 2 bases, in that order; junction bases with no gene match: 6. There are 15 residues in the CDR3. The DNA of the CDR3 is TGTGCCAGCAGTTCGGGGGGTCATAACACAGATACGCAGTATTTT. Translation gives CASSSGGHNTDTQYF.

V and J are TRBV12-3 or TRBV12-4 and TRBJ2-3; possible D gene TRBD1, 6 bases. V lost 7 bases and J lost 2, with 13 bases in between. CDR3 length: 14 residues. CDR3 in amino acids: CASNKDSYTDTQYF. The CDR3 DNA reads TGTGCCAGCAACAAGGACAGCTACACAGATACGCAGTATTTT.

This clonotype was observed a few times. The CDR3 DNA is TGTGCCAGCAGTGGACAGGGCGGTTGGATCGGGGGGTACACCGGGGAGCTGTTTTTT. Its translation is CASSGQGGWIGGYTGELFF. The chain uses TRBV28 and TRBJ2-2; possibly TRBD1 for D (8 bases). The CDR3 is 19 residues long. Germline V CDR1 and CDR2: MDHEN, SYDVKM. The V gene lost 5 bases and the J gene lost 3 bases, with 25 bases spanning the gap.

This clonotype turned up a few times. The chain recombines TRBV29-1 with TRBJ1-1, with a weak D call TRBD1 (5 bases). Germline V gene lookup returns CDR1 SQVTM and CDR2 ANQGSEA. The CDR3 has 12 amino acids. V lost 7 bases, J lost 5 bases, and 14 bases lay in between. CDR3 DNA: TGCAGCGCTGACAGCCCCCGAACTGAAGCTTTCTTT. Protein product: CSADSPRTEAFF.

This clonotype was detected many times. V is TRBV7-2 and J is TRBJ2-5; D gene unclear. The CDR3 has 17 residues. CDR1 SGHTA and CDR2 FQGNSA come from the germline V gene. The germline V and J ends were trimmed by 4 bases and 4 bases, with 22 bases remaining between them. CDR3 nucleotides: TGTGCCAGCAGCTACAATTTCAGGCTTACCCTTTTAGAGACCCAGTACTTC. Its protein is CASSYNFRLTLLETQYF.

The rearrangement joins TRBV10-3 to TRBJ1-1; no definite D call. The length of the CDR3 is 15 residues. Germline lookup yields CDR1 ENHRY and CDR2 SYGVKD. Trimming left V 0 bases short and J 1 base short, with 9 bases between. The CDR3 nucleotides are TGTGCCATCAGTGAGTCAAACTTACCGAACACTGAAGCTTTCTTT. This gives the protein CAISESNLPNTEAFF.

This clonotype was detected only a few times. The chain carries TRBV20-1 and TRBJ1-4; D not resolved. The CDR3 is made up of 13 amino acids. The germline V gene has CDR1 DFQATT and CDR2 SNEGSKA (reference sequence). Trimming cost V 3 bases and J 8 bases, with 13 bases left between them. DNA for the CDR3: TGCAGTGCTAGGCACCCGATGGGGGAAAAACTGTTTTTT. This gives the protein CSARHPMGEKLFF.

This clonotype was seen a handful of times. The chain uses TRBV27 and TRBJ2-2; 9 nucleotides agree with TRBD1. Germline V lookup: CDR1 MNHEY, CDR2 SMNVEV (reference sequence). V dropped 6 bases and J dropped 7; count of bases not matched to a gene: 9. The CDR3 runs to 15 residues. CDR3 in amino acids: CASRIQGAQDGELFF. In nucleotides, the CDR3 is TGTGCCAGCAGGATACAGGGGGCGCAGGACGGGGAGCTGTTTTTT.

In its sample, this clonotype was seen a few times. This chain connects TRBV2 to TRBJ1-6; unclear D gene. V was shortened by 4 bases and J by 4 bases, with 8 bases between the two germline ends. The CDR3 spans 14 residues. Germline V gene data show CDR1 as SNHLY and CDR2 as FYNNEI. CDR3 bases: TGTGCCAGCAGTGTCCGGCAGTATAATTCACCCCTCCACTTT. It specifies CASSVRQYNSPLHF.

This clonotype has only a few counts. The rearrangement joins TRBV20-1 to TRBJ2-7, with TRBD2 matching over 9 bases. V was pared by 6 bases and J by 6 bases, with 12 bases of the junction left unmatched. CDR1 is DFQATT and CDR2 is SNEGSKA in the germline V gene (reference sequence). This CDR3 region has 14 residues. The CDR3 coding sequence is TGCAGTGCAGTAGCCGGGACTAGCACTGGCGAGCAGTACTTC. Translated, it gives CSAVAGTSTGEQYF.

This clonotype was counted ten times or more. The chain combines TRBV5-1 with TRBJ2-1, with a weak D call TRBD1 (5 bases). With 0 bases removed from V and 0 bases from J, the gap between germline ends came to 7 bases. CDR3 size: 15 residues. The germline CDR1 and CDR2 sequences are SGHRS and YFSETQ. In nucleotides, the CDR3 is TGCGCCAGCAGCTTGGACCAGGGCTCCTACAATGAGCAGTTCTTC. Protein: CASSLDQGSYNEQFF.

In this sample, this clonotype turned up many times. Mismatch with germline at one junction end may stem from a read error. V gene TRBV29-1 combines with J gene TRBJ2-5; the D call may be TRBD1 or TRBD2 (5 bases each). The germline V gene encodes CDR1 SQVTM and CDR2 ANQGSEA. CDR3 length: 12 residues. The CDR3 region has the DNA TGCAGCGCCGAAGAGAGGGGAGAGGCCCAGTACTTC. This codes for CSAEERGEAQYF.

J is TRBJ1-2 and V is TRBV2; D may be TRBD1 (5 bases). This CDR3 is 13 amino acids long. Deletions cut 4 bases from V and 8 bases from J, with 14 bases between. Germline CDR1 SNHLY, CDR2 FYNNEI. CDR3 nucleotides: TGTGCCAGCAGTGTTCGGGACGGGGAAGGCTACACCTTC. Translating it yields CASSVRDGEGYTF.

This clonotype came up many times. V is TRBV2 and J is TRBJ2-1; no definite D call. The ends were cut back, 3 bases at V and 8 bases at J, with 2 bases in the middle. The CDR3 is 10 amino acids. CDR1 is SNHLY, CDR2 FYNNEI, per germline. CDR3 loop: CASSDYEQFF. CDR3 bases: TGTGCCAGCAGTGACTATGAGCAGTTCTTC. The variable domain in full, with the rest retrieved from reference TRBV2 and TRBJ2-1, is EPEVTQTPSHQVTQMGQEVILRCVPISNHLYFYWYRQILGQKVEFLVSFYNNEISEKSEIFDDQFSVERPDGSNFTLKIRSTKLEDSAMYFCASSDYEQFFGPGTRLTVL.

Ten or more counts support this clonotype. The chain couples TRBV5-6 to TRBJ2-4, with 11 bases aligning to TRBD2. The CDR3 is 13 amino acids. Per the germline V gene, CDR1 is SGHDT and CDR2 is YYEEEE. V lost 1 base to trimming and J lost 16 bases; unmatched junction nucleotides: 7. CDR3 nucleotides: TGTGCCAGCAGCTTGACTAGCGGGGGTTTCGTTTACTTC. Amino acid sequence: CASSLTSGGFVYF.

This rearrangement joins TRBV28 to TRBJ2-2; D remains unclear. CDR3 length: 14 amino acids. Deletions cut 4 bases from V and 2 bases from J, with 8 bases between. Germline V lookup: CDR1 MDHEN, CDR2 SYDVKM. In nucleotides, the CDR3 is TGTGCCAGCAGTTGGGATTTAAACACCGGGGAGCTGTTTTTT. Protein product: CASSWDLNTGELFF.

This clonotype showed up just a few times. The chain is built from TRBV10-3 and TRBJ2-7; possibly TRBD2 for D (6 bases). Trimming stripped 4 bases from V and 3 bases from J, with 16 bases between. The CDR3 consists of 15 residues. CDR1 and CDR2 (germline): ENHRY, SYGVKD. This CDR3 is CAISGGDLTGYEQYF. The CDR3 region has the DNA TGTGCCATCAGTGGGGGGGACCTAACCGGCTACGAGCAGTACTTC.

This clonotype showed up just a few times. CDR3 nucleotides: TGTGCCACCAGCAGTCAGGCAGGGGTAGATACGCAGTATTTT. It yields the protein CATSSQAGVDTQYF. The rearrangement links TRBV15 to TRBJ2-3; possible D gene TRBD1, 6 bases. CDR3 length: 14 residues. CDR1 is LNHNV, CDR2 YYDKDF, per germline (reference sequence). Trimming took 3 bases from V and 5 from J, leaving 12 bases between them.

This clonotype was seen repeatedly, ten times or more. The chain has TRBV9 and TRBJ2-2, with TRBD2 identical over 10 bases. This CDR3 is built from 16 residues. Germline CDR1 SGDLS, CDR2 YYNGEE. V lost 0 bases, J lost 7 bases, and 6 bases stayed unmatched. The CDR3 is CASSVELAGGFGELFF. CDR3 DNA: TGTGCCAGCAGCGTAGAATTAGCGGGAGGATTCGGGGAGCTGTTTTTT.

Only a few counts were recorded for this clonotype. The V and J genes are TRBV5-1 and TRBJ2-5; 12 nucleotides line up with TRBD1. CDR1 is SGHRS and CDR2 is YFSETQ in the germline V gene. J was trimmed by 5 bases and V by 2 bases; bases with no gene match: 7. The CDR3 totals 16 residues. DNA of the CDR3: TGCGCCAGCAGCTTTATGGGACAGGGGGCTAAGGAGACCCAGTACTTC. It is translated as CASSFMGQGAKETQYF.

This clonotype came up a few times. The chain joins TRBV5-1 to TRBJ2-7, with D possibly matching TRBD2 (5 bases). The V gene's germline CDR1 is SGHRS and CDR2 YFSETQ. V was pared by 0 bases and J by 5 bases, with 9 bases between. The CDR3 has 13 amino acids. CDR3 coding DNA: TGCGCCAGCAGCTTGGGGCCGCGGGACGAGCAGTACTTC. This translates into CASSLGPRDEQYF.

This clonotype appeared many times. The V call is TRBV4-3, the J call TRBJ2-5, with D tentatively TRBD2 (5 bases). Between the trimmed V and J ends, which lost 3 bases and 4 bases, there was a span of 12 bases. The germline V gene encodes CDR1 LGHNA and CDR2 YSLEER. CDR3 length equals 14 residues. For the CDR3, the DNA is TGCGCCAGCAGCCACGGCGGACTGAGAGAGACCCAGTACTTC. The encoded protein is CASSHGGLRETQYF.